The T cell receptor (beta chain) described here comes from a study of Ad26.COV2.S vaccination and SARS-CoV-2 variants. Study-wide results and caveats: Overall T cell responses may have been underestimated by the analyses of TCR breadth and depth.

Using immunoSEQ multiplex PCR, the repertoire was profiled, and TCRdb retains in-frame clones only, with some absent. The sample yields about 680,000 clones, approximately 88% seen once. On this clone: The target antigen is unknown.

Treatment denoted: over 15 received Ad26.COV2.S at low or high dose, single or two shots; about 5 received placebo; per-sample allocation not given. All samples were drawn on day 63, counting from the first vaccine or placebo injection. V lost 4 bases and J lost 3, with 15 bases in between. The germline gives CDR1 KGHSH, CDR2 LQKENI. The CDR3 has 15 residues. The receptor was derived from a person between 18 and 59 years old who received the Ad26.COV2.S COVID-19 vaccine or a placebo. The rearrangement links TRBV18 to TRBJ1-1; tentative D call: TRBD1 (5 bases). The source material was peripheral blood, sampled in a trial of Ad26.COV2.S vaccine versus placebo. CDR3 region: CASSLSGGGDTEAFF. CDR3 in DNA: TGTGCCAGCTCACTCTCGGGCGGGGGAGACACTGAAGCTTTCTTT.